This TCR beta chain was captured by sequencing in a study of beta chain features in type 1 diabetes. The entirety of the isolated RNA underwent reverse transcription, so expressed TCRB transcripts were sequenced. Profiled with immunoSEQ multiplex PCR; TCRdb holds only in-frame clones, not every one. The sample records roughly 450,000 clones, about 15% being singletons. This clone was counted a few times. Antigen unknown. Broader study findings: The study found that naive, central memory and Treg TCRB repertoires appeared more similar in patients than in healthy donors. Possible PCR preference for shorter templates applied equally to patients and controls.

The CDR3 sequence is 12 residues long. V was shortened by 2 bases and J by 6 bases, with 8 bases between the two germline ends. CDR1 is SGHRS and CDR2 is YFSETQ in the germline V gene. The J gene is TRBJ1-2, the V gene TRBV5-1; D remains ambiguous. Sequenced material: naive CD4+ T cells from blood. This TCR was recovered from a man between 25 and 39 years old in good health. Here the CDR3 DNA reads TGCGCCAGCAGCTTTTTGAGCCATGGCTACACCTTC. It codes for CASSFLSHGYTF.